This T cell receptor (beta chain) is from a study of blood T cell repertoires in COVID-19. TCRdb's copy holds only in-frame clones and misses some; the assay was immunoSEQ multiplex PCR. Of approximately 300,000 clones in the sample, roughly 86% were seen once. In germline, CDR1 is SGDLS, CDR2 YYNGEE. The trim removed 4 bases at V and 15 bases at J, leaving 17 bases unmatched. This CDR3 contains 15 residues. The chain combines TRBV9 with TRBJ1-4; 8 bases match TRBD1. The TCR comes from a woman aged 45-65 years with acute or convalescent COVID-19. Sequencing was carried out using peripheral blood. The CDR3 DNA sequence: TGTGCCAGCAGCCCACGGGACAGGTTTGAGGATCCGTTGTTTTTT. It specifies CASSPRDRFEDPLFF.